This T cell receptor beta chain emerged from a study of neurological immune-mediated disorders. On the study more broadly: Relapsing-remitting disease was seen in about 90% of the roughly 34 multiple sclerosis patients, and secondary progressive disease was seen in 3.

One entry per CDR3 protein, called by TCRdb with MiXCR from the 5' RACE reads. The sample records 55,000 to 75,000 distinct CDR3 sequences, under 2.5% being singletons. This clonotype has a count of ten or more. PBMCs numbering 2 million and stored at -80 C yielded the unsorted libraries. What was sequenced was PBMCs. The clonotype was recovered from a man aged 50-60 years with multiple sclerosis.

CDR3 in DNA: TGTGCCAGCAGTTTAGGAGGACCTTCATTAACTGGAAACACCATATATTTT. It translates to CASSLGGPSLTGNTIYF. This rearrangement joins TRBV27 to TRBJ1-3; D unresolved. Per the germline V gene, CDR1 is MNHEY and CDR2 is SMNVEV (reference sequence). The CDR3 has 17 amino acids. V was clipped by 2 bases and J by 2 bases, with 16 bases between them.